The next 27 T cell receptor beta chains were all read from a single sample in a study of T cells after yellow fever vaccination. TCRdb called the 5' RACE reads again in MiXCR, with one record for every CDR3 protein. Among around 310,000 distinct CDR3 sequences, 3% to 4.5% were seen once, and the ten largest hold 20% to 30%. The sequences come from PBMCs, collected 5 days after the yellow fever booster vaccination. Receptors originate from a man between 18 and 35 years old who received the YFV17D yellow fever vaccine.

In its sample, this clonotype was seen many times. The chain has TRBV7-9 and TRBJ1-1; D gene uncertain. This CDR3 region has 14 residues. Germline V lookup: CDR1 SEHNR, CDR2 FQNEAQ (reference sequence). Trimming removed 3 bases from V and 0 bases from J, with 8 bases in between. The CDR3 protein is CASSFDLLNTEAFF. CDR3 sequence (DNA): TGTGCCAGCAGCTTCGATCTATTGAACACTGAAGCTTTCTTT.

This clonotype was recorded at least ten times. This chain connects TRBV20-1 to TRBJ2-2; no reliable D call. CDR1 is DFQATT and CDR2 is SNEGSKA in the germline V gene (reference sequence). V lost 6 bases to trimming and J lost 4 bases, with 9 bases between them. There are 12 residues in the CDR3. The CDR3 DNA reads TGCAGTGCCTCTAACCCCACCGGGGAGCTGTTTTTT. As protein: CSASNPTGELFF.

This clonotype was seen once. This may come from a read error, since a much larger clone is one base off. The CDR3 reads CSAHRAGGWTDTQYF. DNA of the CDR3: TGCAGTGCCCACCGAGCGGGGGGTTGGACAGATACGCAGTATTTT. This chain uses TRBV20-1 with TRBJ2-3, with TRBD2 matching over 9 bases. Germline loops: CDR1 DFQATT, CDR2 SNEGSKA (reference sequence). The CDR3 spans 15 residues. V was clipped by 6 bases and J by 3 bases; unmatched bases: 10.

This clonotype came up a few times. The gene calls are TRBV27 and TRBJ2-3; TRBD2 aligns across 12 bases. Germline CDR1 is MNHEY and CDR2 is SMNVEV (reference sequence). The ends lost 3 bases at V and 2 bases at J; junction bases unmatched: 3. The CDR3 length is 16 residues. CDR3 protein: CASSFTSGGTTDTQYF. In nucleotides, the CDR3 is TGTGCCAGCAGTTTTACTAGCGGGGGGACCACAGATACGCAGTATTTT.

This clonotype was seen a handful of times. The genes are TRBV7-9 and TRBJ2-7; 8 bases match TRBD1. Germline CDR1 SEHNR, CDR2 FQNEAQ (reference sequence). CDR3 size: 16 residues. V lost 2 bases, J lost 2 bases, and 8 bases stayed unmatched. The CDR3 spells CASSLSLTGVPYEQYF. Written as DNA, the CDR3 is TGTGCCAGCAGCTTATCCCTGACAGGGGTACCCTACGAGCAGTACTTC.

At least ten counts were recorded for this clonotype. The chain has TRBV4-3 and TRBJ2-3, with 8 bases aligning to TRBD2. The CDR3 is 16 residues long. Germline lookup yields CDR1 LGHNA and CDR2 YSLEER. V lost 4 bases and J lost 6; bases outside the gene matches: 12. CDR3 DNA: TGCGCCAGCAGCCCCCGACGGGGGGGCGGGTCGGATACGCAGTATTTT. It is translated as CASSPRRGGGSDTQYF.

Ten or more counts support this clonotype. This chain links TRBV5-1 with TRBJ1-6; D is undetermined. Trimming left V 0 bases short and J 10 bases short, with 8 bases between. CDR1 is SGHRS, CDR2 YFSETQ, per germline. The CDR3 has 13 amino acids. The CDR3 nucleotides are TGCGCCAGCAGCTTGGCGGGTTACTCACCCCTCCACTTT. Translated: CASSLAGYSPLHF.

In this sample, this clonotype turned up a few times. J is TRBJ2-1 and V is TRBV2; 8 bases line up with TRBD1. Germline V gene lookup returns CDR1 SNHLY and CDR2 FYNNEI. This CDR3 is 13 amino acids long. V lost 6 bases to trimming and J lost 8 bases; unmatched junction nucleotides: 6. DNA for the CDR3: TGTGCCAGCAGGCAGGGGGCGGTCTATGAGCAGTTCTTC. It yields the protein CASRQGAVYEQFF.

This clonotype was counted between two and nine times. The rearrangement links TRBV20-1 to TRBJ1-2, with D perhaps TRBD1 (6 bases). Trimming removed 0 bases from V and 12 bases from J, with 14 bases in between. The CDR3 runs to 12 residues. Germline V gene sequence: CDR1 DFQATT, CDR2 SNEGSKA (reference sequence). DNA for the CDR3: TGCAGTGCTAGAGATGTAGTCCAGGGGAACACCTTC. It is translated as CSARDVVQGNTF.

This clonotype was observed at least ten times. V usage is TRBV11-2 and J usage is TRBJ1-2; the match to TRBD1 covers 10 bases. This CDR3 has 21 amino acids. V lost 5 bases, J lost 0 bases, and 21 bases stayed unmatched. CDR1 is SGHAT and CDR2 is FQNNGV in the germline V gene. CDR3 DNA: TGTGCCAGCAGCGCAAGGACGGGACAGGGGTTAGGTGGAGGGGCTAACTATGGCTACACCTTC. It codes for CASSARTGQGLGGGANYGYTF.

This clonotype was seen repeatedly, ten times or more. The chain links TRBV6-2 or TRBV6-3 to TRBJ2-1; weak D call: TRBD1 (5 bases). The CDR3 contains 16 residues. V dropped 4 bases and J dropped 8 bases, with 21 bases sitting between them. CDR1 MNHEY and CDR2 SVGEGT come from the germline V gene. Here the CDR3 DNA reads TGTGCCAGCAGTTCCGAGGTCTTGGCAGGGTACGATGAGCAGTTCTTC. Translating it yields CASSSEVLAGYDEQFF.

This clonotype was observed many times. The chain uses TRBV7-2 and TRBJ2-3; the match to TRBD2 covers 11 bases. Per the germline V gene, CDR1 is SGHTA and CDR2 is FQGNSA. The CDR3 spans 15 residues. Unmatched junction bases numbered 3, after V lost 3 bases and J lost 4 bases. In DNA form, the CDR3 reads TGTGCCAGCAGCTTGCTAGCGGGGGGTTCAGATACGCAGTATTTT. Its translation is CASSLLAGGSDTQYF. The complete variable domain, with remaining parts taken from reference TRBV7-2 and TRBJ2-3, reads GAGVSQSPSNKVTEKGKDVELRCDPISGHTALYWYRQSLGQGLEFLIYFQGNSAPDKSGLPSDRFSAERTGGSVSTLTIQRTQQEDSAVYLCASSLLAGGSDTQYFGPGTRLTVL.

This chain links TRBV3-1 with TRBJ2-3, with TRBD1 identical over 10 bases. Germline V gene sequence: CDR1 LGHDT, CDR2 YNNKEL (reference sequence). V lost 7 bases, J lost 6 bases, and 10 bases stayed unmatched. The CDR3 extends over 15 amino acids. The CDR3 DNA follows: TGTGCCAGCACCATCTGGGGACAGGGGTTCGATACGCAGTATTTT. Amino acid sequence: CASTIWGQGFDTQYF.

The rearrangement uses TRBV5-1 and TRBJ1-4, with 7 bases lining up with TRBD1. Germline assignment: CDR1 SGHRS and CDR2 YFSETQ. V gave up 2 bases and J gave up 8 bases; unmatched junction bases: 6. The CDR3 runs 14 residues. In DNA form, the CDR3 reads TGCGCCAGCAGCTTCACAGGGGTAGGGGAAAAACTGTTTTTT. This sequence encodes CASSFTGVGEKLFF. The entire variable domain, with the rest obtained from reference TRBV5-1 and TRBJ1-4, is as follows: KAGVTQTPRYLIKTRGQQVTLSCSPISGHRSVSWYQQTPGQGLQFLFEYFSETQRNKGNFPGRFSGRQFSNSRSEMNVSTLELGDSALYLCASSFTGVGEKLFFGSGTQLSVL.

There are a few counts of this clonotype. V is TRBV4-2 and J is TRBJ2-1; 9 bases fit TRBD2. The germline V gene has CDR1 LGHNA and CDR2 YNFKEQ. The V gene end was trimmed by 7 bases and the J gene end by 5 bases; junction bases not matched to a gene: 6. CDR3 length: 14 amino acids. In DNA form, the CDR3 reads TGTGCCAGCAACCCTAGCGGGACCGACAATGAGCAGTTCTTC. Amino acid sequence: CASNPSGTDNEQFF.

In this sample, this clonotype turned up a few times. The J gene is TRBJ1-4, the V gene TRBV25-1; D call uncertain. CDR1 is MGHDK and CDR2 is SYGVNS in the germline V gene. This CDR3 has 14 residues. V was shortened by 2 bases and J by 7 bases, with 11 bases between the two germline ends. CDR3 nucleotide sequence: TGTGCCAGCAGTGAAGCGGGCCCGGCTGAAAAACTGTTTTTT. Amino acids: CASSEAGPAEKLFF.

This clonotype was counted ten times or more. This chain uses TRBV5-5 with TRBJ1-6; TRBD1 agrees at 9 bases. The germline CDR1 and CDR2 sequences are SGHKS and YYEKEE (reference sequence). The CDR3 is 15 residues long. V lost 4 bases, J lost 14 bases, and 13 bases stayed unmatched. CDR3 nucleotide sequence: TGTGCCAGCAGCGCCGAGACAGGGGGTCCTCCGTCCCTCCACTTT. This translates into CASSAETGGPPSLHF.

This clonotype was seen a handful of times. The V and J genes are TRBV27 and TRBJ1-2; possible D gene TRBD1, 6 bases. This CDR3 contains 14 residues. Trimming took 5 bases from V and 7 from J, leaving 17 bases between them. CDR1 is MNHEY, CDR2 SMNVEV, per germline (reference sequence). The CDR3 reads CASSPTGPRGGYTF. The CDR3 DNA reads TGTGCCAGCAGTCCGACAGGTCCCCGGGGTGGCTACACCTTC.

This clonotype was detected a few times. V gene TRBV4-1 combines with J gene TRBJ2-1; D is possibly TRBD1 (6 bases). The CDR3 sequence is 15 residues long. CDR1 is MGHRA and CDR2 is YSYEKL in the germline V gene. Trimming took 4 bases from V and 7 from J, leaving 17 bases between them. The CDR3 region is CASSPISQGSNEQFF. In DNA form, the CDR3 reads TGCGCCAGCAGCCCCATATCTCAGGGGAGTAATGAGCAGTTCTTC.

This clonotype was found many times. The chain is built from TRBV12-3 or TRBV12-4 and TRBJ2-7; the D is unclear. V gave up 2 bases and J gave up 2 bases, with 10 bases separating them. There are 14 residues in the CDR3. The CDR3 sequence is CASSLPGKTYEQYF. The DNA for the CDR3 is TGTGCCAGCAGTTTACCTGGGAAAACCTACGAGCAGTACTTC.

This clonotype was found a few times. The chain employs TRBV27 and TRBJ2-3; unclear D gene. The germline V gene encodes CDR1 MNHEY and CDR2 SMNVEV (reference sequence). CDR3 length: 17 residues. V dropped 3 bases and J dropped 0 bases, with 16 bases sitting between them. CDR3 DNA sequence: TGTGCCAGCAGTTTGACGACGCTCCCCACTAGCACAGATACGCAGTATTTT. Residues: CASSLTTLPTSTDTQYF.

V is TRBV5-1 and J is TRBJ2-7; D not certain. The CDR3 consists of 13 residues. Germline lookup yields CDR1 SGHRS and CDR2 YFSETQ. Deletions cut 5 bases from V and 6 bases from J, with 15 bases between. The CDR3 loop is CASSPGPLSEQYV. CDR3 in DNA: TGCGCCAGCAGTCCCGGCCCCCTCAGCGAGCAGTACGTC.

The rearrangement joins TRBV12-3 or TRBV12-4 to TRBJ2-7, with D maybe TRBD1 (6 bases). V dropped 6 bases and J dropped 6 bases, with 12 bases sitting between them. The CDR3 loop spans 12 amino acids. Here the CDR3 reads CASSEQGGEQYF. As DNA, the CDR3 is TGTGCCAGCAGCGAACAGGGTGGCGAGCAGTACTTC.

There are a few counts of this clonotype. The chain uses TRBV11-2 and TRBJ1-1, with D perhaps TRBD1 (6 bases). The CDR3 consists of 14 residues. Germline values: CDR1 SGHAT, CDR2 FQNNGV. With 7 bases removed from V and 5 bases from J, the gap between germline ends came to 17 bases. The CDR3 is CASKIQGSVTEAFF. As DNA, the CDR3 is TGTGCCAGCAAAATTCAGGGGTCGGTTACTGAAGCTTTCTTT.

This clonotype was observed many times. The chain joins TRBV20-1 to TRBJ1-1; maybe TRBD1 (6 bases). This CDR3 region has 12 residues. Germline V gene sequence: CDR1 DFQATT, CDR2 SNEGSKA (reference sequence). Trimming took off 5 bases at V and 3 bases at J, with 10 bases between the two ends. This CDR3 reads CSAYDRHTEAFF. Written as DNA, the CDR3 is TGCAGTGCTTACGACAGGCACACTGAAGCTTTCTTT.

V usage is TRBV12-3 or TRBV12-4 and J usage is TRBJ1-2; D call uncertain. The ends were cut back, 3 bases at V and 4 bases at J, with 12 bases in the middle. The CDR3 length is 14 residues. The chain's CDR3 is CASSFNQNRYGYTF. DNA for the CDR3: TGTGCCAGCAGTTTCAACCAAAACCGCTATGGCTACACCTTC.

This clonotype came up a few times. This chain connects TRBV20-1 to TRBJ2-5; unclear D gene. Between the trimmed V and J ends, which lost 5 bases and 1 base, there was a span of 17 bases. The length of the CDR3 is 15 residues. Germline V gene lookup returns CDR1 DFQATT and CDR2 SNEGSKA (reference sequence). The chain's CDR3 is CSAGPGRPSQETQYF. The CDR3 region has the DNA TGCAGTGCTGGGCCCGGAAGGCCATCCCAAGAGACCCAGTACTTC.